This passage covers 26 T cell receptor beta chains from one sample sequenced in a study of T cell changes during pregnancy in multiple sclerosis. Using immunoSEQ multiplex PCR, the repertoire was profiled, and TCRdb retains in-frame clones only, with some absent. The sample includes about 80,000 clones, 85% to 95% of them seen just once. The sample consisted of peripheral blood, taken in the third trimester of pregnancy. The source of these receptors is a female donor with multiple sclerosis, enrolled in a pregnancy study.

V usage is TRBV4-1 and J usage is TRBJ1-2, with D perhaps matching TRBD1 (5 bases). With 2 bases removed from V and 4 bases from J, the gap between germline ends came to 11 bases. The CDR3 has 14 residues. Per germline, CDR1 MGHRA and CDR2 YSYEKL. The CDR3 spells CASSQLQVSYGYTF. DNA of the CDR3: TGCGCCAGCAGCCAACTACAGGTGTCCTATGGCTACACCTTC.

The chain has TRBV12-1 and TRBJ1-3; TRBD1, the table's D call, was not compared with the DNA. TRBV12-1 is shown as a pseudogene. CDR3 length: 16 residues. In nucleotides, the CDR3 is TGTGCCAGCAGCCAAGAGGGGGGACAGGGTGTGGACACCATATATTTT. Translated: CASSQEGGQGVDTIYF.

The chain uses TRBV19 and TRBJ1-5; a weak D match, TRBD1 (6 bases). V shed 4 bases and J shed 4 bases, with 23 bases lying between them. The CDR3 spans 18 residues. Germline CDR1 LNHDA, CDR2 SQIVND (reference sequence). CDR3 nucleotide sequence: TGTGCCAGTAGTACCCTCCGGGACAAATTTCGGCTAAATCAGCCCCAGCATTTT. It is translated as CASSTLRDKFRLNQPQHF.

This chain links TRBV18 with TRBJ2-5; TRBD2 might be the D (5 bases). The V end lost 0 bases, the J end lost 4 bases, and 18 bases lay between the germline ends. The germline CDR1 and CDR2 sequences are KGHSH and LQKENI. The CDR3 covers 17 residues. The CDR3 region is CASSPPGSASFTETQYF. As DNA, the CDR3 is TGTGCCAGCTCACCACCGGGTTCTGCTAGCTTTACAGAGACCCAGTACTTC.

The chain combines TRBV7-9 with TRBJ1-3; 9 nucleotides match TRBD1. This CDR3 has 17 residues. V gave up 5 bases and J gave up 0 bases; unmatched junction bases: 8. Germline lookup yields CDR1 SEHNR and CDR2 FQNEAQ (reference sequence). CDR3 residues: CASSPGQGSPSGNTIYF. Written as DNA, the CDR3 is TGTGCCAGCAGCCCGGGACAGGGCTCGCCCTCTGGAAACACCATATATTTT. The whole variable domain, remainder taken from reference TRBV7-9 and TRBJ1-3, is DTGVSQNPRHKITKRGQNVTFRCDPISEHNRLYWYRQTLGQGPEFLTYFQNEAQLEKSRLLSDRFSAERPKGSFSTLEIQRTEQGDSAMYLCASSPGQGSPSGNTIYFGEGSWLTVV.

The rearrangement links TRBV2 to TRBJ2-6; weak D call: TRBD1 (6 bases). Trimming cost V 6 bases and J 4 bases, with 10 bases left between them. The CDR3 has 14 residues. CDR1 SNHLY and CDR2 FYNNEI come from the germline V gene. CDR3 DNA: TGTGCCAGCAGCCCAACAGGGGGGGCCAACGTCCTGACTTTC. The encoded protein is CASSPTGGANVLTF.

This sequence joins TRBV6-5 and TRBJ2-7, with TRBD1 matching over 11 bases. The germline CDR1 and CDR2 sequences are MNHEY and SVGAGI. This CDR3 has 14 residues. V was pared by 8 bases and J by 2 bases, with 5 bases of the junction left unmatched. CDR3 in DNA: TGTGCCAGCGGACCGGGACAGGGGGCCTACGAGCAGTACTTC. It yields the protein CASGPGQGAYEQYF.

The chain uses TRBV4-1 and TRBJ2-7; 8 bases are a match to TRBD2. Germline V gives CDR1 MGHRA, CDR2 YSYEKL. CDR3 length equals 16 residues. V shed 4 bases, J shed 2 bases, and the junction held 10 bases outside the gene matches. The CDR3 DNA sequence: TGCGCCAGCAGCCCCCTCCCCCTAGCGGGCACCTACGAGCAGTACTTC. Translation gives CASSPLPLAGTYEQYF.

The rearrangement uses TRBV29-1 and TRBJ2-3; D might be TRBD1 (5 bases). The CDR3 contains 16 residues. Germline CDR1 is SQVTM and CDR2 is ANQGSEA. V was shortened by 7 bases and J by 0 bases, with 20 bases between the two germline ends. CDR3 DNA sequence: TGCAGCGACCTTACAGGCCCCGGTGGTAGCACAGATACGCAGTATTTT. Translation: CSDLTGPGGSTDTQYF.

CDR3: CASSNQAGTGQGAYEQYF. CDR3 sequence (DNA): TGTGCCAGCAGCAACCAGGCGGGGACGGGACAGGGGGCCTACGAGCAGTACTTC. The chain uses TRBV7-6 and TRBJ2-7, with TRBD1 matching over 11 bases. Per germline, CDR1 SGHVS and CDR2 FNYEAQ. This CDR3 has 18 amino acids. V lost 5 bases, J lost 2 bases, and 14 bases stayed unmatched.

A note on this clone: Other DNA sequences in this specimen translate into the identical CDR3. The chain carries TRBV7-8 and TRBJ1-5; no definite D call. V lost 1 base to trimming and J lost 0 bases, with 7 bases between them. The germline V gene encodes CDR1 SGHVS and CDR2 FQNEAQ. The CDR3 covers 15 residues. In DNA form, the CDR3 reads TGTGCCAGCAGCTTAGACAGTTATAGCAATCAGCCCCAGCATTTT. Residues: CASSLDSYSNQPQHF.

V gene TRBV18 combines with J gene TRBJ1-2, with 7 bases matching TRBD1. V lost 4 bases, J lost 6 bases, and 8 bases stayed unmatched. This CDR3 is built from 14 residues. Per germline, CDR1 KGHSH and CDR2 LQKENI. As DNA, the CDR3 is TGTGCCAGCTCACTCGACAGGGAGCCCAATGGCTACACCTTC. It translates to CASSLDREPNGYTF.

This sequence joins TRBV6-1 and TRBJ2-3; D not resolved. The germline V and J ends were trimmed by 4 bases and 1 base, with 9 bases remaining between them. The CDR3 totals 14 residues. CDR1 is MNHNS, CDR2 SASEGT, per germline. The CDR3 reads CASSGGDGTDTQYF. The CDR3 DNA is TGTGCCAGCAGTGGAGGAGACGGCACAGATACGCAGTATTTT.

The rearrangement uses TRBV5-4 and TRBJ2-3; 8 bases are a match to TRBD2. The CDR3 is 13 amino acids. V lost 10 bases and J lost 3; bases outside the gene matches: 7. Germline values: CDR1 SGHNT, CDR2 YYREEE (reference sequence). CDR3 bases: TGTGCCTCGGGACTAGATCGAACAGATACGCAGTATTTT. Its protein product is CASGLDRTDTQYF.

This chain uses TRBV2 with TRBJ1-2; the match to TRBD1 covers 10 bases. J gave up 6 bases and V 3 bases, and 7 bases lay outside the gene matches. The germline V gene has CDR1 SNHLY and CDR2 FYNNEI. The CDR3 runs to 15 residues. Here the CDR3 DNA reads TGTGCCAGCAGTGAGCATCCCGGGACAGGGGATGGCTACACCTTC. Protein sequence: CASSEHPGTGDGYTF.

In DNA form, the CDR3 reads TGTGCCACCAGCTCCCGGGGTGGGAGCAATCAGCCCCAGCATTTT. This encodes CATSSRGGSNQPQHF. V usage is TRBV15 and J usage is TRBJ1-5; D is undetermined. The CDR3 contains 15 residues. V was cut by 5 bases and J by 1 base, with 12 bases left in between. The V gene's germline CDR1 is LNHNV and CDR2 YYDKDF (reference sequence).

Here the CDR3 DNA reads TGTGCCAGTAGTCTATCGGGACTCCTAGCGGAGCTGTTTTTT. This sequence encodes CASSLSGLLAELFF. This sequence joins TRBV19 and TRBJ2-2, with D possibly matching TRBD2 (6 bases). The CDR3 covers 14 residues. The germline gives CDR1 LNHDA, CDR2 SQIVND (reference sequence). The V gene lost 5 bases and the J gene lost 10 bases, with 17 bases spanning the gap.

The genes are TRBV7-3 and TRBJ2-3, with 8 bases matching TRBD1. Germline assignment: CDR1 SGHTA and CDR2 FQGTGA. The V gene end was trimmed by 5 bases and the J gene end by 3 bases; junction bases not matched to a gene: 7. The CDR3 runs 15 residues. The CDR3 loop reads CASSQSGGHTDTQYF. In DNA, the CDR3 is TGTGCCAGCAGCCAATCAGGGGGCCATACAGATACGCAGTATTTT.

The chain couples TRBV6-4 to TRBJ2-1; D uncertain. Germline V lookup: CDR1 MRHNA, CDR2 SNTAGT. The CDR3 has 15 amino acids. V lost 2 bases to trimming and J lost 0 bases, with 8 bases between them. In DNA, the CDR3 is TGTGCCAGCAGTGACGCGGCTAGCTCCTACAATGAGCAGTTCTTC. This codes for CASSDAASSYNEQFF.

V usage is TRBV19 and J usage is TRBJ1-2; 7 bases align to TRBD1. With V trimmed by 5 bases and J by 1 base, 16 bases remained unmatched. In germline, CDR1 is LNHDA, CDR2 SQIVND (reference sequence). The CDR3 length is 18 residues. The CDR3 DNA reads TGTGCCAGTAGTGCATCAAGGTGGGACAGCCCGCTTAACTATGGCTACACCTTC. Translation gives CASSASRWDSPLNYGYTF.

This clone was detected once. The chain combines TRBV6-5 with TRBJ1-6, with TRBD1 identical over 7 bases. The CDR3 totals 14 residues. The germline CDR1 and CDR2 sequences are MNHEY and SVGAGI. J gave up 10 bases and V 0 bases, and 3 bases lay outside the gene matches. DNA for the CDR3: TGTGCCAGCAGTTACTCGCCACAGGGGTCACCCCTCCACTTT. Translating it yields CASSYSPQGSPLHF.

This chain connects TRBV4-2 to TRBJ2-5; tentative D call: TRBD2 (5 bases). Trimming shortened V by 0 bases and J by 7 bases, and 18 bases separated the two germline ends. Germline loops: CDR1 LGHNA, CDR2 YNFKEQ. CDR3 length: 16 residues. CDR3: CASSQEVRPPEGTQYF. The CDR3 nucleotides are TGTGCCAGCAGCCAAGAGGTCCGACCCCCAGAGGGGACCCAGTACTTC.

This rearrangement joins TRBV2 to TRBJ2-7, with TRBD1 matching over 9 bases. This CDR3 is built from 15 residues. J gave up 1 base and V 5 bases, and 6 bases lay outside the gene matches. Germline V gene lookup returns CDR1 SNHLY and CDR2 FYNNEI. CDR3 DNA sequence: TGTGCCAGCAGTACCCGGACAGGGGTTTCCTACGAGCAGTACTTC. This encodes CASSTRTGVSYEQYF.

V gene TRBV6-5 combines with J gene TRBJ1-2; D gene uncertain. This CDR3 comprises 13 residues. Germline CDR1 reads MNHEY; CDR2 reads SVGAGI. The V gene lost 0 bases and the J gene lost 6 bases, with 8 bases spanning the gap. Here the CDR3 reads CASSYSNRDGYTF. In nucleotides, the CDR3 is TGTGCCAGCAGTTACTCGAACCGGGATGGCTACACCTTC.

The chain is built from TRBV18 and TRBJ2-1; D perhaps matches TRBD2 (5 bases). Germline V gene sequence: CDR1 KGHSH, CDR2 LQKENI. Deletions cut 1 base from V and 6 bases from J, with 25 bases between. CDR3 length: 19 amino acids. The CDR3 region is CASSPLFIDYTQPSNEQFF. The CDR3 DNA reads TGTGCCAGCTCACCACTTTTCATAGACTACACCCAACCAAGCAATGAGCAGTTCTTC.

The gene calls are TRBV5-5 and TRBJ1-6, with 9 bases that match TRBD1. CDR3 length equals 14 residues. CDR1 and CDR2 from the germline V gene are SGHKS and YYEKEE (reference sequence). V gave up 4 bases and J gave up 9 bases; unmatched junction bases: 5. CDR3 protein: CASSRDRGSSPLHF. The DNA for the CDR3 is TGTGCCAGCAGCCGAGACAGGGGGTCTTCACCCCTCCACTTT.